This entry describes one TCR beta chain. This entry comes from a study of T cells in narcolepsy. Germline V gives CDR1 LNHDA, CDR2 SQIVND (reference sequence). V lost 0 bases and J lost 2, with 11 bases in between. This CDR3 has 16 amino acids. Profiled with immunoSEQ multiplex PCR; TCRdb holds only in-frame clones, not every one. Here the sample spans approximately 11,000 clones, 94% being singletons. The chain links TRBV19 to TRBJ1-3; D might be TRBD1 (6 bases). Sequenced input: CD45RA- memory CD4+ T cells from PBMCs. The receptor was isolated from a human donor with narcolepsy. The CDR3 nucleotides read TGTGCCAGTAGTATAGATTCCGGGGGGCCTGGAAACACCATATATTTT. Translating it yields CASSIDSGGPGNTIYF. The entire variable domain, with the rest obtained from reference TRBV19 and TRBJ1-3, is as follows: DGGITQSPKYLFRKEGQNVTLSCEQNLNHDAMYWYRQDPGQGLRLIYYSQIVNDFQKGDIAEGYSVSREKKESFPLTVTSAQKNPTAFYLCASSIDSGGPGNTIYFGEGSWLTVV.